These 15 T cell receptor beta chains came from one sample sequenced in a study of beta chain features in type 1 diabetes. Reverse transcribing all isolated RNA meant expressed TCRB transcripts were sequenced. Sequencing was performed with immunoSEQ multiplex PCR; in TCRdb, only in-frame clones are kept and a portion is missing. Here the sample spans about 410,000 clones, about 15% being singletons. Sequencing used naive CD4+ T cells from blood. These receptors were collected from a man aged 30 to 39 in good health.

On this clone: Other nucleotide sequences from this sample produce the same CDR3. The genes are TRBV19 and TRBJ2-5, with D maybe TRBD2 (6 bases). V lost 3 bases and J lost 5, with 7 bases in between. This CDR3 is built from 12 residues. CDR1 and CDR2 (germline): LNHDA, SQIVND (reference sequence). The CDR3 DNA reads TGTGCCAGTAGTATCGGAGGGGAGACCCAGTACTTC. It yields the protein CASSIGGETQYF. The full variable domain, in which reference TRBV19 and TRBJ2-5 provide the parts outside the CDR3, is DGGITQSPKYLFRKEGQNVTLSCEQNLNHDAMYWYRQDPGQGLRLIYYSQIVNDFQKGDIAEGYSVSREKKESFPLTVTSAQKNPTAFYLCASSIGGETQYFGPGTRLLVL.

This chain links TRBV27 with TRBJ1-2; the D is unclear. Germline V gene sequence: CDR1 MNHEY, CDR2 SMNVEV (reference sequence). The CDR3 covers 13 residues. Trimming removed 10 bases from V and 4 bases from J, with 16 bases in between. Written as DNA, the CDR3 is TGTGCCACCCGTCAGGATAGGAGCTATGGCTACACCTTC. This translates into CATRQDRSYGYTF.

This clone has at least ten counts. The CDR3 here is CASSRAETQYF. CDR3 nucleotides: TGTGCCAGCAGCCGCGCGGAGACCCAGTACTTC. V is TRBV14 and J is TRBJ2-5, with D uncertain. The CDR3 is made up of 11 amino acids. CDR1 and CDR2 (germline): SGHDN, FVKESK. V was clipped by 4 bases and J by 5 bases, with 5 bases between them.

This clone was observed a few times. J is TRBJ2-5 and V is TRBV7-2; D gene uncertain. In germline, CDR1 is SGHTA, CDR2 FQGNSA. This CDR3 has 11 residues. Between the trimmed V and J ends, which lost 7 bases and 5 bases, there was a span of 8 bases. The CDR3 spells CASNSIETQYF. The CDR3 nucleotides read TGTGCCAGCAACTCCATCGAGACCCAGTACTTC.

The chain uses TRBV7-9 and TRBJ2-7, with 9 bases fitting TRBD1. In germline, CDR1 is SEHNR, CDR2 FQNEAQ (reference sequence). The CDR3 spans 16 residues. Germline trimming cut 5 bases from V and 2 bases from J; bases unmatched to any gene: 10. The chain's CDR3 is CASSQSSGQGTYEQYF. The CDR3 DNA sequence: TGTGCCAGCAGCCAAAGTTCGGGACAGGGCACCTACGAGCAGTACTTC.

J is TRBJ1-2 and V is TRBV6-5; 7 bases fit TRBD1. Germline CDR1 reads MNHEY; CDR2 reads SVGAGI. The CDR3 covers 13 residues. The junction had 8 bases not matched to a gene; V was cut back by 6 bases and J by 7 bases. The CDR3 DNA reads as TGTGCCAGCAGATACGGGACAGTTGGTGGCTACACCTTC. Translated: CASRYGTVGGYTF.

The chain couples TRBV29-1 to TRBJ1-5, with TRBD1 identical over 7 bases. Germline V lookup: CDR1 SQVTM, CDR2 ANQGSEA. With V trimmed by 7 bases and J by 0 bases, 9 bases remained unmatched. CDR3 size: 15 residues. This CDR3 is CSARTGGNSNQPQHF. In DNA form, the CDR3 reads TGCAGCGCTAGGACAGGAGGAAATAGCAATCAGCCCCAGCATTTT.

About this clone: An end of the junction does not agree with germline; a read error may underlie this. The same CDR3 also results from other DNA sequences found in this sample. The V and J genes are TRBV7-2 and TRBJ2-5, with a tentative D call TRBD2 (5 bases). This CDR3 has 12 amino acids. Germline CDR1 reads SGHTA; CDR2 reads FQGNSA. DNA for the CDR3: TGCGCCAGCAGCTTAGCGCGAGAGACCCAGTACTTC. As protein: CASSLARETQYF.

The rearrangement uses TRBV4-3 and TRBJ1-5; 8 bases map to TRBD1. Germline V gene sequence: CDR1 LGHNA, CDR2 YSLEER. This CDR3 contains 15 residues. V gave up 1 base and J gave up 5 bases; unmatched junction bases: 4. The CDR3 region is CASSQGTGLYQPQHF. The CDR3 coding sequence is TGCGCCAGCAGCCAAGGGACAGGGCTTTATCAGCCCCAGCATTTT.

The chain joins TRBV4-3 to TRBJ1-2; D might be TRBD1 (5 bases). The V end lost 0 bases, the J end lost 4 bases, and 12 bases lay between the germline ends. The length of the CDR3 is 15 residues. CDR1 and CDR2 from the germline V gene are LGHNA and YSLEER. The CDR3 nucleotides are TGCGCCAGCAGCCAAGAACTGAGGGGTCCCTATGGCTACACCTTC. The encoded protein is CASSQELRGPYGYTF.

This clone showed up just a few times. The rearrangement links TRBV5-1 to TRBJ2-5; possibly TRBD2 for D (5 bases). The CDR3 is 12 amino acids. V lost 5 bases and J 5 bases, leaving 10 bases between the germline ends. CDR1 SGHRS and CDR2 YFSETQ come from the germline V gene. Written as DNA, the CDR3 is TGCGCCAGCAGTGTTAGAGGGGAGACCCAGTACTTC. It translates to CASSVRGETQYF.

This chain uses TRBV4-1 with TRBJ1-1; D is undetermined. The CDR3 has 13 amino acids. The germline V gene has CDR1 MGHRA and CDR2 YSYEKL. The ends were cut back, 1 base at V and 4 bases at J, with 7 bases in the middle. CDR3: CASSQGRRTEAFF. In DNA, the CDR3 is TGCGCCAGCAGCCAAGGGCGACGCACTGAAGCTTTCTTT.

The sample holds a few counts of this clone. The chain combines TRBV27 with TRBJ1-4, with D possibly matching TRBD1 (5 bases). Trimming pared 10 bases from V and 8 bases from J, leaving 14 bases between. The germline gives CDR1 MNHEY, CDR2 SMNVEV (reference sequence). This CDR3 is 12 amino acids long. The CDR3 sequence: CANGGENEKLFF. The CDR3 nucleotides read TGTGCCAACGGAGGGGAGAACGAAAAACTGTTTTTT.

The chain couples TRBV7-2 to TRBJ2-5; possibly TRBD1 for D (5 bases). Germline loops: CDR1 SGHTA, CDR2 FQGNSA. The CDR3 covers 13 residues. The ends were cut back, 4 bases at V and 5 bases at J, with 11 bases in the middle. CDR3 in amino acids: CASSSRAGETQYF. DNA for the CDR3: TGTGCCAGCAGCTCCAGGGCAGGGGAGACCCAGTACTTC.

This clone showed up just a few times. The chain couples TRBV7-2 to TRBJ1-5; tentatively, D is TRBD1 (6 bases). Germline V lookup: CDR1 SGHTA, CDR2 FQGNSA. The V end lost 5 bases, the J end lost 0 bases, and 14 bases lay between the germline ends. The CDR3 loop spans 16 amino acids. The CDR3 loop reads CASSPGGGLSNQPQHF. Written as DNA, the CDR3 is TGTGCCAGCAGCCCAGGCGGGGGGCTTAGCAATCAGCCCCAGCATTTT. Full variable domain (outside the CDR3, taken from reference TRBV7-2 and TRBJ1-5): GAGVSQSPSNKVTEKGKDVELRCDPISGHTALYWYRQSLGQGLEFLIYFQGNSAPDKSGLPSDRFSAERTGGSVSTLTIQRTQQEDSAVYLCASSPGGGLSNQPQHFGDGTRLSIL.